Presented here are 4 T cell receptor beta chains from one specimen sequenced in a study of blood T cell repertoires in COVID-19. Repertoires were generated with immunoSEQ multiplex PCR, while TCRdb's copy carries only in-frame clones and drops some. Among fewer than 350,000 clones listed, around 81% were seen once. The sequenced sample consisted of peripheral blood. These receptors originate from an older woman with active or convalescent COVID-19.

The chain employs TRBV4-3 and TRBJ1-2; tentatively, D is TRBD1 (6 bases). Looked up from germline, CDR1 is LGHNA and CDR2 is YSLEER. The V gene lost 2 bases and the J gene lost 9 bases, with 13 bases spanning the gap. This CDR3 spans 13 amino acids. CDR3 sequence (DNA): TGCGCCAGCAGCCAAAAGACAGGCGATCGCTACACCTTC. This translates into CASSQKTGDRYTF.

This clone has just one count. The rearrangement joins TRBV6-1 to TRBJ1-5; a possible D gene is TRBD1 (5 bases). Trimming pared 2 bases from V and 5 bases from J, leaving 10 bases between. The germline V gene has CDR1 MNHNS and CDR2 SASEGT. CDR3 length: 14 amino acids. CDR3: CASSERGGHQPQHF. The CDR3 coding sequence is TGTGCCAGCAGTGAAAGGGGCGGACATCAGCCCCAGCATTTT.

The chain employs TRBV3-1 (or the pseudogene TRBV3-2) and TRBJ1-2; D may be TRBD1 (5 bases). Germline lookup yields CDR1 LGHDT and CDR2 YNNKEL (reference sequence). V was trimmed by 4 bases and J by 10 bases, leaving 19 bases between them. This CDR3 has 14 amino acids. CDR3: CASSLSRRVQVYTF. For the CDR3, the DNA is TGTGCCAGCAGCCTTTCTAGGAGGGTACAGGTCTACACCTTC.

The genes are TRBV29-1 and TRBJ1-4, with TRBD1 matching 7 bases. This CDR3 has 14 residues. V lost 4 bases, J lost 8 bases, and 10 bases stayed unmatched. Germline assignment: CDR1 SQVTM and CDR2 ANQGSEA. For the CDR3, the DNA is TGCAGCGTTGGAGGGGGCTATTCGGGCGAAAAACTGTTTTTT. Translating it yields CSVGGGYSGEKLFF.